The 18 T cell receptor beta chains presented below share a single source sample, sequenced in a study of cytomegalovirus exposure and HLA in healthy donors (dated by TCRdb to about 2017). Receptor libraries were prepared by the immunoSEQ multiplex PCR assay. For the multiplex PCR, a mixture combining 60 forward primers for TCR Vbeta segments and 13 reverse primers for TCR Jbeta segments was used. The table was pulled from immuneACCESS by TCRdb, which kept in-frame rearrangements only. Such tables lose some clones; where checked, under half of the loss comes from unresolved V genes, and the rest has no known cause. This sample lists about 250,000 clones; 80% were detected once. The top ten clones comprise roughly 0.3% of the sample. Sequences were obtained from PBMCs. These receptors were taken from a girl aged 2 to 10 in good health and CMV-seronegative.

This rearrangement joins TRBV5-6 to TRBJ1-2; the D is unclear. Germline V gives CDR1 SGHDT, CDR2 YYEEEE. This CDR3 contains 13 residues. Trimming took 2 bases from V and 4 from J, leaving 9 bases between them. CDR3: CASSFEQPYGYTF. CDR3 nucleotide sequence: TGTGCCAGCAGCTTTGAACAGCCCTATGGCTACACCTTC.

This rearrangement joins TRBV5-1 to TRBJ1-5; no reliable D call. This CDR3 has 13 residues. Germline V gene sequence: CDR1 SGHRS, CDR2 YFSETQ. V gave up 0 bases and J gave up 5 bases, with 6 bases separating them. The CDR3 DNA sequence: TGCGCCAGCAGCTTGGGACTTGATCAGCCCCAGCATTTT. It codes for CASSLGLDQPQHF.

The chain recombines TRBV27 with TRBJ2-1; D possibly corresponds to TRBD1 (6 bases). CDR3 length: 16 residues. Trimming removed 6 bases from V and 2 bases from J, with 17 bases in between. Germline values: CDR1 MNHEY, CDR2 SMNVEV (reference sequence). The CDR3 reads CASSMRQVPPYNEQFF. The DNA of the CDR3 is TGTGCCAGCAGCATGAGACAGGTACCTCCCTACAATGAGCAGTTCTTC.

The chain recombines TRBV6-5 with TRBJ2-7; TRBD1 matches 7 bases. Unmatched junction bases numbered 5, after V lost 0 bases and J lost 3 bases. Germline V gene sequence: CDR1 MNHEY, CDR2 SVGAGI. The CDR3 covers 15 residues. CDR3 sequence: CASSYSGAGGYEQYF. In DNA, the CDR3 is TGTGCCAGCAGTTACTCGGGGGCAGGGGGCTACGAGCAGTACTTC.

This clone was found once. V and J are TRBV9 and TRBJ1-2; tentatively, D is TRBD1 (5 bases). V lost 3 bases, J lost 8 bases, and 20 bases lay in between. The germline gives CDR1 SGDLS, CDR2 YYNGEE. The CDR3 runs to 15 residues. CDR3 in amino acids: CASSETPGLIFGYTF. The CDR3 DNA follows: TGTGCCAGCAGCGAAACACCGGGACTTATTTTCGGCTACACCTTC.

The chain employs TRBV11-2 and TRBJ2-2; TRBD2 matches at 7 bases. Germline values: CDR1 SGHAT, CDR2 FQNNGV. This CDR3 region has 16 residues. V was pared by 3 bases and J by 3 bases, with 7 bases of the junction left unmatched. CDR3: CASSFRASGDTGELFF. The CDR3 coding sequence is TGTGCCAGCAGCTTTCGGGCTAGCGGAGACACCGGGGAGCTGTTTTTT.

The CDR3 spells CASSLGLMWGQRDNEQFF. CDR3 DNA sequence: TGTGCCAGCAGTTTGGGATTGATGTGGGGACAGCGAGACAATGAGCAGTTCTTC. The chain joins TRBV28 to TRBJ2-1; 7 bases align to TRBD1. Germline CDR1 is MDHEN and CDR2 is SYDVKM. CDR3 length: 18 amino acids. Unmatched junction bases numbered 16, after V lost 3 bases and J lost 5 bases.

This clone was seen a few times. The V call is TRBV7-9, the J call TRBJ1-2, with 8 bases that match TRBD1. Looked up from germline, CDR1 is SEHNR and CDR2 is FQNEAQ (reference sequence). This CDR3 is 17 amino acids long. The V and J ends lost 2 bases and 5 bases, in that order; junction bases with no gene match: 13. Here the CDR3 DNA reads TGTGCCAGCAGCTTACCCCACTCAGGGGGCGGAATGTATGGCTACACCTTC. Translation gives CASSLPHSGGGMYGYTF.

The DNA of the CDR3 is TGTGCCAGCAGCCACACCTCTTGGGGAGGGTCAGAGACCGGGGAGCTGTTTTTT. Its translation: CASSHTSWGGSETGELFF. The V gene is TRBV5-6, the J gene TRBJ2-2, with TRBD2 matching over 7 bases. From germline, CDR1 is SGHDT and CDR2 YYEEEE. This CDR3 has 18 residues. V lost 4 bases to trimming and J lost 5 bases; unmatched junction nucleotides: 17.

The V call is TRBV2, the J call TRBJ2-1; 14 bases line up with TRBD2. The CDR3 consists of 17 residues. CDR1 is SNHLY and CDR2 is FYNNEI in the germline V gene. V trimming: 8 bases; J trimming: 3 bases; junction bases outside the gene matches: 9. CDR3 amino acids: CASGGLAGGHFYNEQFF. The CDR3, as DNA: TGTGCCAGCGGTGGACTAGCGGGGGGCCATTTCTACAATGAGCAGTTCTTC.

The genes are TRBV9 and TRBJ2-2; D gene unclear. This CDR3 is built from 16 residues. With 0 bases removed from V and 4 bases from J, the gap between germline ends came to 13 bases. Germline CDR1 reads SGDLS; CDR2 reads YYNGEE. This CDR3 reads CASSVEFSFGTGELFF. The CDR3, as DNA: TGTGCCAGCAGCGTAGAGTTTAGCTTCGGCACCGGGGAGCTGTTTTTT. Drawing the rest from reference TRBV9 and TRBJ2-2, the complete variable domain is DSGVTQTPKHLITATGQRVTLRCSPRSGDLSVYWYQQSLDQGLQFLIQYYNGEERAKGNILERFSAQQFPDLHSELNLSSLELGDSALYFCASSVEFSFGTGELFFGEGSRLTVL.

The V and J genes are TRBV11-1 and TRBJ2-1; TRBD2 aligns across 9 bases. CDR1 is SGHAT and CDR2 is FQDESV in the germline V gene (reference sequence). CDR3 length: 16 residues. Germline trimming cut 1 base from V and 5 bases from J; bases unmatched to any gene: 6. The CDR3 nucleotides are TGTGCCAGCAGCTTAGAAAGCGGGAGGTTCCACAATGAGCAGTTCTTC. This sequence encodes CASSLESGRFHNEQFF.

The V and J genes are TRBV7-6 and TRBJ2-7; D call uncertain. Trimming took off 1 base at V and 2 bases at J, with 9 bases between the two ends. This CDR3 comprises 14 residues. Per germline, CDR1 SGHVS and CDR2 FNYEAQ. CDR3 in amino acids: CASSLGVPPYEQYF. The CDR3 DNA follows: TGTGCCAGCAGCTTAGGCGTTCCTCCCTACGAGCAGTACTTC.

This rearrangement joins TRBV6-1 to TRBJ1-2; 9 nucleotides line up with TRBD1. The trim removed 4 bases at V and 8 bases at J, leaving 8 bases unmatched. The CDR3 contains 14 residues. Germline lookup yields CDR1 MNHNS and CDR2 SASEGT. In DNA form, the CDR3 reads TGTGCCAGCAGTGGGGACAGGGTAGCCTTGGGCTACACCTTC. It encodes CASSGDRVALGYTF.

The DNA of the CDR3 is TGTGCCAGCAGGGCGGGACTACGTCGTGAGCAGTTCTTC. Protein sequence: CASRAGLRREQFF. The chain joins TRBV6-5 to TRBJ2-1; 7 bases map to TRBD2. The CDR3 contains 13 residues. The germline V gene has CDR1 MNHEY and CDR2 SVGAGI. J gave up 9 bases and V 6 bases, and 8 bases lay outside the gene matches.

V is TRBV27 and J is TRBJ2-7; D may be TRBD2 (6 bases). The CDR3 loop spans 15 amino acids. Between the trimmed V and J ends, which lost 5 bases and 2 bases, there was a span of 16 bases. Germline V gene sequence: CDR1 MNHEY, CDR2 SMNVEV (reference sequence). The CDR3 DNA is TGTGCCAGCAGTCCGGGACTCTATCTAACCTACGAGCAGTACTTC. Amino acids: CASSPGLYLTYEQYF.

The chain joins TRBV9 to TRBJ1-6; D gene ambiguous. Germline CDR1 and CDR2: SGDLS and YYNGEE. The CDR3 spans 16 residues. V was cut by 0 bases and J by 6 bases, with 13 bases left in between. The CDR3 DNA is TGTGCCAGCAGCGTAGAGGCGAGGGTCCGTAATTCACCCCTCCACTTT. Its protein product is CASSVEARVRNSPLHF. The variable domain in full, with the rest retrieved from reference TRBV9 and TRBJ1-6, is DSGVTQTPKHLITATGQRVTLRCSPRSGDLSVYWYQQSLDQGLQFLIQYYNGEERAKGNILERFSAQQFPDLHSELNLSSLELGDSALYFCASSVEARVRNSPLHFGNGTRLTVT.

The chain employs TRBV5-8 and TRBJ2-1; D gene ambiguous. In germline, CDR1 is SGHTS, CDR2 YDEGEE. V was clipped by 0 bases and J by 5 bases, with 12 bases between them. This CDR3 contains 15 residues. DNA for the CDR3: TGTGCCAGCAGCTTGGCTGAGGTACCTAACAATGAGCAGTTCTTC. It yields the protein CASSLAEVPNNEQFF.